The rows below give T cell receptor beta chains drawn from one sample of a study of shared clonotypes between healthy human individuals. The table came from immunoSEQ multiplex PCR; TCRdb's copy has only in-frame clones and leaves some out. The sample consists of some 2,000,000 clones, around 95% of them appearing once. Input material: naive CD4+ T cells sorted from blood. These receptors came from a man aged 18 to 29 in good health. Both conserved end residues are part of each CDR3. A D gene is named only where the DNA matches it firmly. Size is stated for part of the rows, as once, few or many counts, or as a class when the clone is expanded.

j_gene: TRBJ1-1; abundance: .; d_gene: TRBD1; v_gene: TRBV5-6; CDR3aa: CASSAMDRGHTEAFF; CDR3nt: TGTGCCAGCAGCGCGATGGACAGGGGGCACACTGAAGCTTTCTTT
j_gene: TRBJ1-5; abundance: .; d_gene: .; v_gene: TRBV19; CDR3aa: CASSNNQPQHF; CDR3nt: TGTGCCAGTAGTAATAATCAGCCCCAGCATTTT
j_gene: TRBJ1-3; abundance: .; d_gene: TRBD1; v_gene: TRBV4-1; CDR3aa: CASSQDTAGQVIGIAGNTIYF; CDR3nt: TGCGCCAGCAGCCAAGATACAGCGGGACAGGTAATTGGGATTGCTGGAAACACCATATATTTT
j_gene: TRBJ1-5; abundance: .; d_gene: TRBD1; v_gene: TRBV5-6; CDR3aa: CASSLGQGGSGNQPQHF; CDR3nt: TGTGCCAGCAGCTTGGGACAGGGAGGATCGGGCAATCAGCCCCAGCATTTT
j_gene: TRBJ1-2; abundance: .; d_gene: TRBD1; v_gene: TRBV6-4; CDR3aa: CASSDPATGVYGYTF; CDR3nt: TGTGCCAGCAGTGACCCAGCGACAGGGGTCTATGGCTACACCTTC
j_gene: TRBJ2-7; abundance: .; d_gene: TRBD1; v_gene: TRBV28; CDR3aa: CASTTGGAFNEQYF; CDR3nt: TGTGCCAGCACTACAGGGGGCGCTTTCAACGAGCAGTACTTC
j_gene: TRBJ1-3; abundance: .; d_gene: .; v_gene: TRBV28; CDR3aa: CASSSGRQGGNTIYF; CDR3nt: TGTGCCAGCAGTTCGGGAAGGCAGGGAGGCAACACCATATATTTT
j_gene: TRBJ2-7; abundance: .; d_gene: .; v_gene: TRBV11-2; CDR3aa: CASSLGLAAYEQYF; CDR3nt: TGTGCCAGCAGCTTAGGGCTTGCCGCCTACGAGCAGTACTTC
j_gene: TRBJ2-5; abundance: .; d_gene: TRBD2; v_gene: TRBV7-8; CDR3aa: CASSLARLAGVETQYF; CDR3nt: TGTGCCAGCAGCTTAGCGAGGCTAGCGGGAGTGGAGACCCAGTACTTC
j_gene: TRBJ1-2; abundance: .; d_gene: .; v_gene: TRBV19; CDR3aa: CASSTPAMDGYTF; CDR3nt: TGTGCCAGTAGTACCCCCGCAATGGATGGCTACACCTTC
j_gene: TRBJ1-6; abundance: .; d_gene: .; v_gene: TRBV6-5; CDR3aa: CASSYQGRSSPLHF; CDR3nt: TGTGCCAGCAGTTATCAGGGGAGAAGTTCACCCCTCCACTTT
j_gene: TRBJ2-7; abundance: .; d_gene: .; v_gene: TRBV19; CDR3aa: CASSNSYRTYEQYF; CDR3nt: TGTGCCAGTAGCAATTCCTACCGAACCTACGAGCAGTACTTC
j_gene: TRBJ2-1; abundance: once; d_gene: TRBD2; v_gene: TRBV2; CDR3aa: CASSEIAGGRGEQFF; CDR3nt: TGTGCCAGCAGTGAGATCGCGGGGGGGCGTGGTGAGCAGTTCTTC
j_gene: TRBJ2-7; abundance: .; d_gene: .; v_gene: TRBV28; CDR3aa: CASSSWRQGGYEQYF; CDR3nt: TGTGCCAGCAGTTCTTGGAGGCAGGGAGGCTACGAGCAGTACTTC
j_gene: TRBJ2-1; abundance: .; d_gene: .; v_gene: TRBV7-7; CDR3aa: CASSRRADAYNEQFF; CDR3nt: TGTGCTAGCAGCAGACGGGCCGATGCTTACAATGAGCAGTTCTTC
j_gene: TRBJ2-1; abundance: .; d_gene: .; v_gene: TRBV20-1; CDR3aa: CSPRGNEQFF; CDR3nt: TGCAGTCCCCGAGGTAATGAGCAGTTCTTC
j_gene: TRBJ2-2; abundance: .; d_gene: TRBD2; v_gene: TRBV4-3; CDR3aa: CASSQTSGIGSGELFF; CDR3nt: TGCGCCAGCAGCCAAACTAGCGGGATAGGTTCCGGGGAGCTGTTTTTT
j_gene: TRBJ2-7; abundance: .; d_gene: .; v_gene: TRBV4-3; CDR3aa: CASSQEPGPYEQYF; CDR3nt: TGCGCCAGCAGCCAAGAGCCAGGGCCCTACGAGCAGTACTTC
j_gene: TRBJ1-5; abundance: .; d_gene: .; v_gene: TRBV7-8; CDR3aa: CASSLEPPWVRPQHF; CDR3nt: TGTGCCAGCAGCTTAGAGCCCCCTTGGGTGCGGCCCCAGCATTTT
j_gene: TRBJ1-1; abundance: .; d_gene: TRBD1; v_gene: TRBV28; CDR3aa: CASSRDRGAGAFF; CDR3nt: TGTGCCAGCAGTCGAGACAGGGGCGCTGGGGCTTTCTTT
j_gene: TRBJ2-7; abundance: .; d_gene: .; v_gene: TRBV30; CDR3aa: CAWSDSAYEQYF; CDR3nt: TGTGCCTGGAGTGACAGCGCCTACGAGCAGTACTTC
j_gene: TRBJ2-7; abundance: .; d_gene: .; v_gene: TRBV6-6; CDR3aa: CASSLQGKTYEQYF; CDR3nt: TGTGCCAGCAGTCTACAGGGTAAAACCTACGAGCAGTACTTC
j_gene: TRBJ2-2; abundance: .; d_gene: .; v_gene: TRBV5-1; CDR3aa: CASSPSASPGELFF; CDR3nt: TGCGCCAGCAGCCCGTCGGCCTCACCCGGGGAGCTGTTTTTT
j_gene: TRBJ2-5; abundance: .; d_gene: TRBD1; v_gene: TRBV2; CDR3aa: CASSELDRAKTQYF; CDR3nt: TGTGCCAGCAGTGAATTGGACAGGGCGAAGACCCAGTACTTC
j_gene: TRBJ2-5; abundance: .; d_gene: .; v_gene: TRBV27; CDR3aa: CASSFYGETQYF; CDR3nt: TGTGCCAGCAGTTTTTATGGAGAGACCCAGTACTTC
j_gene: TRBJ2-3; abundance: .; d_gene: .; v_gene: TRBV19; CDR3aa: CASSIQGGADTQYF; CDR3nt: TGTGCCAGTAGTATTCAAGGCGGCGCAGATACGCAGTATTTT
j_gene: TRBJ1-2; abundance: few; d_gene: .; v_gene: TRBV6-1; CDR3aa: CASSEASVDYGYTF; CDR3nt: TGTGCCAGCAGTGAAGCCAGCGTGGACTATGGCTACACCTTC
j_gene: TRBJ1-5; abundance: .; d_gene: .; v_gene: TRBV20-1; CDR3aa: CSASLDQPQHF; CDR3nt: TGCAGTGCTAGTTTAGATCAGCCCCAGCATTTT
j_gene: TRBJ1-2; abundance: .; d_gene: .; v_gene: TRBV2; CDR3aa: CASSITGDGYTF; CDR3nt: TGTGCCAGCAGTATTACAGGCGATGGCTACACCTTC
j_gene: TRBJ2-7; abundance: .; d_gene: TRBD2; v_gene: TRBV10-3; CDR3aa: CAISGGGAPYEQYF; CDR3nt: TGTGCCATCAGTGGCGGGGGGGCTCCCTACGAGCAGTACTTC
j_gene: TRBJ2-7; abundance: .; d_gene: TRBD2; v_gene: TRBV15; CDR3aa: CATSRDLGTSNPIRGEQYF; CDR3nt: TGTGCCACCAGCAGAGATCTTGGGACTAGCAATCCCATCAGGGGCGAGCAGTACTTC
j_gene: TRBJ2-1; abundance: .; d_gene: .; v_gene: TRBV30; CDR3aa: CAWSGPKGAGKFF; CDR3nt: TGTGCCTGGAGTGGCCCTAAGGGAGCTGGGAAATTCTTC